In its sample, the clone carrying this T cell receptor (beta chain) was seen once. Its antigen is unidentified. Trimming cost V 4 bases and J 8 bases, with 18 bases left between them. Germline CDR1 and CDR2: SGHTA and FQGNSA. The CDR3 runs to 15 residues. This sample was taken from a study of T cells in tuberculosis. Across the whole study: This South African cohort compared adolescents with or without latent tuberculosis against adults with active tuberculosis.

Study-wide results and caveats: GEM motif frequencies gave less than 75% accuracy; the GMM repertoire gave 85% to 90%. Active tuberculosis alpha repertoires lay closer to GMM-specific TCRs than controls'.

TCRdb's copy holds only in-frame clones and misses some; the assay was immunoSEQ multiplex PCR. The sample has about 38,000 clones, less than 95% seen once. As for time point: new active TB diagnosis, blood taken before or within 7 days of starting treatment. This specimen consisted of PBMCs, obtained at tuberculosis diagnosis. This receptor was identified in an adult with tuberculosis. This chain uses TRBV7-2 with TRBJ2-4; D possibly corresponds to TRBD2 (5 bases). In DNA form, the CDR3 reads TGTGCCAGCAGCTACCGACCTGCCGGGGATTACATTCAGTACTTC. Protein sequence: CASSYRPAGDYIQYF.